A single T cell receptor beta chain is shown here with its context. This specimen comes from a study of blood T cell repertoires in COVID-19. Measured with immunoSEQ multiplex PCR; TCRdb has only the in-frame clones, and not every one. The profile shows 150,000 to 200,000 clones, roughly 85% of them singletons. The CDR3 has 14 residues. Germline V gene data show CDR1 as KGHSH and CDR2 as LQKENI. V lost 3 bases and J lost 3; bases outside the gene matches: 0. Participant reports of clinical history set cohort assignment. For recovered donors of Cohort 3, there were two negative PCRs, clearance, or symptom resolution.

The chain links TRBV18 to TRBJ1-4; 8 bases are a match to TRBD1. Sequencing input: PBMCs or T cells enriched from blood (not recorded which). The receptor comes from a woman aged 18-35 years who had recovered from COVID-19. The CDR3 reads CASSPGQANEKLFF. The DNA for the CDR3 is TGTGCCAGCTCACCGGGACAGGCTAATGAAAAACTGTTTTTT.